Listed below are T cell receptor beta chains from one sample, sequenced in a study of cytomegalovirus exposure and HLA in healthy donors. The protocol was immunoSEQ multiplex PCR, while the TCRdb copy is restricted to in-frame clones and leaves out a portion. There are about 120,000 clones in the sample; around 85% occur only once, and over 2% lies in the top ten. The sample comprised PBMCs. The receptors shown here come from a man between 25 and 39 years old in good health and CMV-seronegative. Each CDR3 is given with its conserved first and last residue. Fields, in order: J gene, D gene, clone size, V gene, CDR3 protein, CDR3 DNA. A D gene is named only where the DNA matches it firmly. Only some rows state a clone size, as once, few, many or a class for expanded clones.

>TRBJ1-5|TRBD1|.|TRBV19
CASDVWGQGAGGNQPQHF
TGTGCCAGTGACGTGTGGGGACAGGGGGCAGGAGGCAATCAGCCCCAGCATTTT
>TRBJ2-1|.|.|TRBV5-1
CASTREPGNEQFF
TGCGCCAGCACCCGAGAACCGGGGAATGAGCAGTTCTTC
>TRBJ1-2|TRBD1|once|TRBV6-5
CASSYRGLSGYTF
TGTGCCAGCAGTTATAGGGGGCTGAGTGGCTACACCTTC
>TRBJ1-2|.|.|TRBV29-1
CSASGLDGYTF
TGCAGCGCATCAGGCCTTGATGGCTACACCTTC
>TRBJ2-7|TRBD1|.|TRBV13
CASSASGQGLYEQYF
TGTGCCAGCTCGGCCTCGGGACAGGGCCTCTACGAGCAGTACTTC
>TRBJ2-1|.|.|TRBV10-2
CASSSVGGGLNEQFF
TGCGCCAGCAGTTCCGTCGGGGGAGGTTTAAATGAGCAGTTCTTC
>TRBJ2-7|.|.|TRBV7-9
CSSSLARGYEQYF
TGTTCCAGCAGCTTAGCCAGGGGCTACGAGCAGTACTTC
>TRBJ2-5|TRBD2|.|TRBV9
CASSQGLAGGKQETQYF
TGTGCCAGCAGCCAGGGATTAGCGGGGGGGAAACAAGAGACCCAGTACTTC
>TRBJ2-7|TRBD2|.|TRBV9
CASSVGLAETYEQYF
TGTGCCAGCAGCGTAGGACTAGCGGAGACCTACGAGCAGTACTTC
>TRBJ2-7|TRBD1|once|TRBV7-8
CASSPFRDRGHEQYF
TGTGCCAGCAGCCCCTTTCGCGACAGGGGCCACGAGCAGTACTTC
>TRBJ2-3|TRBD1|.|TRBV28
CASFLTGGSTDTQYF
TGTGCCAGCTTCCTGACAGGGGGCTCTACAGATACGCAGTATTTT
>TRBJ1-5|.|.|TRBV7-2
CASSTGYRQPQHF
TGTGCCAGCAGCACAGGGTATAGGCAGCCCCAGCATTTT
>TRBJ2-7|TRBD2|.|TRBV28
CASSWTSGPYEQYF
TGTGCCAGCAGTTGGACTAGCGGCCCCTACGAGCAGTACTTC
>TRBJ2-7|.|.|TRBV5-1
CASSLGGGLSSYEQYF
TGCGCCAGCAGCTTGGGAGGAGGACTGAGCTCCTACGAGCAGTACTTC
>TRBJ2-3|.|.|TRBV9
CASSVSPSTDTQYF
TGTGCCAGCAGCGTATCCCCGAGCACAGATACGCAGTATTTT
>TRBJ2-5|TRBD1|.|TRBV6-5
CASSYWDSQETQYF
TGTGCCAGCAGTTACTGGGACAGCCAAGAGACCCAGTACTTC
>TRBJ1-6|.|.|TRBV13
CASSLRQEGYNSPLHF
TGTGCCAGCAGCTTAAGGCAGGAGGGATATAATTCCCCCCTCCACTTT
>TRBJ2-5|TRBD1|.|TRBV9
CASSVGLGQQETQYF
TGTGCCAGCAGCGTAGGGTTGGGACAGCAAGAGACCCAGTACTTC
>TRBJ1-6|.|.|TRBV27
CASSSLLTGVYSPLHF
TGTGCCAGCAGTTCCCTCCTTACGGGGGTTTATTCACCCCTCCACTTT
>TRBJ2-3|TRBD2|.|TRBV10-1
CASSEVSGGFGDTQYF
TGCGCCAGCAGTGAGGTTAGCGGGGGTTTTGGAGATACGCAGTATTTT
>TRBJ2-3|.|.|TRBV7-8
CASKRRGTDTQYF
TGTGCCAGCAAAAGACGGGGCACAGATACGCAGTATTTT
>TRBJ1-6|.|.|TRBV9
CASSGNSYNSPLHF
TGTGCCAGCAGCGGGAACAGTTATAATTCACCCCTCCACTTT
>TRBJ1-1|TRBD1|.|TRBV28
CASSLDRVSTEAFF
TGTGCCAGCAGTTTAGACAGGGTGAGCACTGAAGCTTTCTTT
>TRBJ2-1|.|.|TRBV9
CASSIRLVSYNEQFF
TGTGCCAGCAGCATCAGACTAGTTTCCTACAATGAGCAGTTCTTC
>TRBJ1-1|TRBD1|.|TRBV5-1
CASQLQPGTGSITEAFF
TGCGCCAGCCAATTGCAGCCCGGGACAGGGTCAATCACTGAAGCTTTCTTT
>TRBJ2-3|TRBD1|.|TRBV2
CASSPTGGAADTQYF
TGTGCCAGCAGTCCTACAGGGGGCGCGGCAGATACGCAGTATTTT
>TRBJ1-2|.|.|TRBV11-2
CASSLDGQAIYGYTF
TGTGCCAGCAGCTTAGATGGGCAGGCGATCTATGGCTACACCTTC
>TRBJ1-2|TRBD1|once|TRBV2
CASRAGQGVGYTF
TGTGCCAGCAGAGCTGGACAGGGGGTTGGCTACACCTTC
>TRBJ2-5|TRBD1|.|TRBV13
CASSPGQRDLETQYF
TGTGCCAGCAGCCCGGGACAGCGCGATCTGGAGACCCAGTACTTC
>TRBJ1-6|TRBD1|.|TRBV5-6
CASSSITGDLIGYNSPLHF
TGTGCCAGCAGCTCCATCACAGGGGACCTCATAGGATATAATTCACCCCTCCACTTT
>TRBJ2-2|TRBD2|.|TRBV19
CASTQLAGGPFAGELFF
TGTGCCAGTACCCAACTAGCGGGGGGGCCCTTTGCCGGGGAGCTGTTTTTT
>TRBJ2-2|.|.|TRBV21-1
CASIDRGLPGELFF
TGTGCCAGCATCGACAGGGGGCTCCCCGGGGAGCTGTTTTTT
>TRBJ2-3|.|.|TRBV5-4
CASSVPGTLDTQYF
TGTGCCAGCAGCGTACCCGGGACTTTGGATACGCAGTATTTT